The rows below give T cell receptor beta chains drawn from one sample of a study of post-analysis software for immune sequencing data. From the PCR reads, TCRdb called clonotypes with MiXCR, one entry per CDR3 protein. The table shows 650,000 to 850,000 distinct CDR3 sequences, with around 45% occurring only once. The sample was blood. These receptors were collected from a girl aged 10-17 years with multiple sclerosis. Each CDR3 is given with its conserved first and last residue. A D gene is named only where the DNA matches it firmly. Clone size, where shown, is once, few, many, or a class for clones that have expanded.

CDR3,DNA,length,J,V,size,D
CASSLAVGGHEQYF,TGTGCCAGCAGCTTAGCGGTGGGGGGACACGAGCAGTACTTC,14,TRBJ2-7,TRBV7-9,.,.
CASSHFSDENTEAFF,TGTGCCAGCAGCCACTTCTCTGATGAGAACACTGAAGCTTTCTTT,15,TRBJ1-1,TRBV3-1,once,.
CASSLVGLAALYNEQYF,TGCGCCAGCAGCTTGGTAGGACTAGCGGCTCTTTACAATGAGCAGTACTTC,17,TRBJ2-7,TRBV5-1,once,TRBD2
CASSEPQFAADTQYF,TGTGCCAGCAGCGAACCGCAGTTTGCGGCTGATACGCAGTATTTT,15,TRBJ2-3,TRBV5-5,few,.
CSARIPGGTRFEQYF,TGCAGTGCTAGAATCCCGGGAGGTACCAGATTCGAGCAGTACTTC,15,TRBJ2-7,TRBV20-1,once,TRBD2
CASSLRAGRPSTDTQYF,TGTGCCAGCAGCTTACGCGCTGGGCGGCCTAGCACAGATACGCAGTATTTT,17,TRBJ2-3,TRBV7-2,few,.
CSVVSGRTGELFF,TGCAGCGTTGTAAGCGGACGCACCGGGGAGCTGTTTTTT,13,TRBJ2-2,TRBV29-1,.,.
CSVEDRNGPVRLRYTF,TGCAGCGTTGAAGATAGAAACGGCCCTGTCCGCCTACGCTACACCTTC,16,TRBJ1-2,TRBV29-1,.,.
CASSDGDRGRSKQYF,TGTGCCAGCAGTGACGGTGACAGGGGGCGAAGTAAGCAGTACTTC,15,TRBJ2-5,TRBV2,.,TRBD1
CASSPDRSYEQYF,TGTGCCAGCAGCCCGGACAGGTCCTACGAGCAGTACTTC,13,TRBJ2-7,TRBV11-1,many,TRBD1
CASRRTSPVGYEQYF,TGTGCCAGCAGGCGGACTAGCCCCGTTGGCTACGAGCAGTACTTC,15,TRBJ2-7,TRBV11-2,.,TRBD2
CASSTTGGTDTQYF,TGTGCCAGCAGCACGACAGGGGGCACAGATACGCAGTATTTT,14,TRBJ2-3,TRBV6-5,few,TRBD1
CASSGAGGHCNEQFF,TGTGCCAGCAGTGGGGCGGGAGGGCATTGCAATGAGCAGTTCTTC,15,TRBJ2-1,TRBV2,.,TRBD2
CASSRGLEGYNEQFF,TGTGCCAGCAGCCGGGGACTAGAGGGCTACAATGAGCAGTTCTTC,15,TRBJ2-1,TRBV11-3,.,TRBD2
CAIRLGTSLDNEQFF,TGTGCCATCAGACTCGGGACTAGCCTGGACAATGAGCAGTTCTTC,15,TRBJ2-1,TRBV10-3,.,TRBD2
CASSVGLAASTDTQYF,TGTGCCAGCAGCGTCGGGCTAGCGGCTAGCACAGATACGCAGTATTTT,16,TRBJ2-3,TRBV9,few,TRBD2
CASNPSGPRYNSPLHF,TGTGCCAGCAACCCATCAGGGCCGCGGTATAATTCACCCCTCCACTTT,16,TRBJ1-6,TRBV5-6,once,.
CSAPGPGPTDTQYF,TGCAGTGCCCCGGGACCAGGCCCCACAGATACGCAGTATTTT,14,TRBJ2-3,TRBV20-1,.,.
CSARDHGGAGANVLTF,TGCAGTGCTAGAGATCACGGGGGGGCTGGGGCCAACGTCCTGACTTTC,16,TRBJ2-6,TRBV20-1,few,TRBD2
CAISESTSGKAEQFF,TGTGCCATCAGTGAGTCGACTAGCGGGAAGGCTGAGCAGTTCTTC,15,TRBJ2-1,TRBV10-3,.,TRBD2
CSVAQGFNTEAFF,TGCAGCGTGGCCCAGGGGTTCAACACTGAAGCTTTCTTT,13,TRBJ1-1,TRBV29-1,.,.
CASRVRGVSNTEAFF,TGTGCCAGCAGGGTAAGGGGGGTCTCCAACACTGAAGCTTTCTTT,15,TRBJ1-1,TRBV11-2,.,.
CASSHRTSGRATDTQYF,TGTGCCAGCAGCCATAGGACTAGCGGGAGGGCCACAGATACGCAGTATTTT,17,TRBJ2-3,TRBV7-2,few,TRBD2
CSASPLAGVSETQYF,TGCAGTGCTAGTCCACTAGCGGGAGTGTCAGAGACCCAGTACTTC,15,TRBJ2-5,TRBV20-1,.,TRBD2
CASSLFGQGVNEQYF,TGTGCCAGCAGCTTATTTGGCCAGGGGGTTAACGAGCAGTACTTC,15,TRBJ2-7,TRBV7-9,.,TRBD1